The rows below give T cell receptor beta chains drawn from one sample of a study of OX40 agonist ivuxolimab in advanced cancers. Assay: immunoSEQ multiplex PCR; the TCRdb copy retains only in-frame clones and omits some. The sample includes 56,000 or so clones, over 75% seen only once; the top ten take around 4.5%. The specimen was CD4+ or CD8+ T cells sorted from blood, collected in a trial of the OX40 agonist ivuxolimab. The origin of the receptors is an adult with an advanced solid tumor such as melanoma, head and neck, liver or kidney cancer. Both conserved end residues are part of each CDR3. A D gene is named only where the DNA matches it firmly.

>.|TRBJ2-2|TRBV11-2
TGTGCCAGCAGCAAACAACCGGCCGAGACCGGGGAGCTGTTTTTT
CASSKQPAETGELFF
>.|TRBJ1-6|TRBV11-2
TGTGCCAGCAGCTTAGGGGGGGCAGACAATTCACCCCTCCACTTT
CASSLGGADNSPLHF
>.|TRBJ2-3|TRBV15
TGTGCCACCAGCAGAGCCGGGGGAGCGGGAGATACGCAGTATTTT
CATSRAGGAGDTQYF
>.|TRBJ2-1|TRBV7-9
TGTGCCAGCAGCAACCGTCATTACAATGAGCAGTTCTTC
CASSNRHYNEQFF
>TRBD2|TRBJ2-1|TRBV13
TGTGCCAGCAGCCCCTATACCCCGTGGCTAGCGGCCTACAATGAGCAGTTCTTC
CASSPYTPWLAAYNEQFF
>TRBD1|TRBJ2-2|TRBV18
TGTGCCAGCTCACCTCCCGGACAGGGGCGCGGGACCGGGGAGCTGTTTTTT
CASSPPGQGRGTGELFF
>.|TRBJ2-5|TRBV7-3
TGTGCCAGCAGCCCCACCGGGGGCTCGGAGACCCAGTACTTC
CASSPTGGSETQYF
>TRBD1|TRBJ2-4|TRBV4-2
TGTGCCAGCAGCCAAGATGATTCAGGGGGCATTCAGTACTTC
CASSQDDSGGIQYF
>TRBD2|TRBJ2-7|TRBV18
TGTGCCAGCTCACCTAGCGGGGGAAACGAGCAGTACTTC
CASSPSGGNEQYF
>TRBD2|TRBJ2-7|TRBV7-2
TGTGCCAGCAGCCCGCAGGGTAGCGGGATCAACGAGCAGTACTTC
CASSPQGSGINEQYF
>.|TRBJ2-3|TRBV7-8
TGTGCCAGCAGCTTGACATGGACTAGCACAGATACGCAGTATTTT
CASSLTWTSTDTQYF
>.|TRBJ1-2|TRBV28
TGTGCCAGCAGTTCTCAATCCTATGGCTACACCTTC
CASSSQSYGYTF
>TRBD1|TRBJ2-7|TRBV6-1
TGTGCCAGCACGGACAGGGGGGCCTACGAGCAGTACTTC
CASTDRGAYEQYF
>TRBD1|TRBJ1-5|TRBV7-1
TGTGCCAGCAGCTTAGAAGGGGGCCGGAACAATCAGCCCCAGCATTTT
CASSLEGGRNNQPQHF
>TRBD2|TRBJ2-3|TRBV9
TGTGCCAGCAGCGTAGGCGGGGGGTGGGATACGCAGTATTTT
CASSVGGGWDTQYF
>.|TRBJ2-7|TRBV5-1
TGCGCCAGCAGCTTAAGGCCCTATGACAGAAGAGCCTACGAGCAGTACTTC
CASSLRPYDRRAYEQYF
>.|TRBJ2-3|TRBV7-9
TGTGCCAGCAGCTTGCTGGGGCAAGATACGCAGTATTTT
CASSLLGQDTQYF
>TRBD2|TRBJ2-5|TRBV7-6
TGTGCCAGCAGCTTAGGAACGGGGGGGCCAAGGGAGACCCAGTACTTC
CASSLGTGGPRETQYF
>TRBD2|TRBJ2-1|TRBV28
TGTGCCAGCGGGAGGGGAGGGCCGTTAAATGAGCAGTTCTTC
CASGRGGPLNEQFF
>TRBD1|TRBJ2-4|TRBV15
TGTGCCACCAGCAGACGGGACAGCCTAGCCAAAAACATTCAGTACTTC
CATSRRDSLAKNIQYF
>.|TRBJ2-2|TRBV7-7
TGTGCTAGCAGCCCCATTGGGGGTCCGGACACCGGGGAGCTGTTTTTT
CASSPIGGPDTGELFF
>.|TRBJ1-1|TRBV6-6
TGTGCCAGCAGTTACTGGGAGGGCGGAAGTACTGAAGCTTTCTTT
CASSYWEGGSTEAFF
>TRBD1|TRBJ1-4|TRBV19
TGTGCCAGCGGGAACTCCTGGGAGACAGGGGAAAAACTGTTTTTT
CASGNSWETGEKLFF
>TRBD2|TRBJ2-2|TRBV7-6
TGTGCCAGCAGCTTAAGCGGGAGGGCCTCCGGGGAGCTGTTTTTT
CASSLSGRASGELFF
>.|TRBJ1-5|TRBV28
TGTGCCAGCAGTACCGGGACATTTAGCAATCAGCCCCAGCATTTT
CASSTGTFSNQPQHF
>.|TRBJ2-5|TRBV13
TGTGCCAGCAGCTCAAGACTGGGGGGTGGGGCCCAGTACTTC
CASSSRLGGGAQYF
>.|TRBJ2-7|TRBV18
TGTGCCAGCTCACCACAACCGGACTCCTACGAGCAGTACTTC
CASSPQPDSYEQYF